The 14 T cell receptor beta chains below all came from one sample that was sequenced in a study of blood T cells in healthy people across ages. The use of a sample-barcoded 5' primer and a J-beta primer mix characterized a second PCR of roughly 6 to 11 cycles. TCRdb re-called the 5' RACE reads through MiXCR, storing one row per CDR3 protein. The sample includes around 1,900,000 distinct CDR3 sequences, about 39% of them seen just once. The sequenced sample consisted of blood. The receptors come from a human donor in good health.

V gene TRBV29-1 combines with J gene TRBJ2-3; D uncertain. The germline V gene encodes CDR1 SQVTM and CDR2 ANQGSEA. Trimming left V 1 base short and J 5 bases short, with 4 bases between. This CDR3 contains 11 residues. The CDR3 region has the DNA TGCAGCGTTGAAGTGATAGATACGCAGTATTTT. Translating gives CSVEVIDTQYF.

With regard to this clonotype: The CDR3 does not close with the conserved phenylalanine or tryptophan, likely indicating a read error. The V and J genes are TRBV15 and TRBJ1-2; possibly TRBD1 for D (6 bases). V gave up 3 bases and J gave up 0 bases, with 11 bases separating them. Germline V gene data show CDR1 as LNHNV and CDR2 as YYDKDF (reference sequence). There are 15 residues in the CDR3. The CDR3 DNA sequence: TGTGCCACCAGCAGCCTCCGACAGGCTAACTATGGCTACACCTGC. Encoded protein: CATSSLRQANYGYTC.

This chain joins TRBV3-1 and TRBJ1-2, with D hard to call. The CDR3 spans 17 residues. Trimming took 2 bases from V and 0 from J, leaving 16 bases between them. Germline V gives CDR1 LGHDT, CDR2 YNNKEL (reference sequence). The CDR3 region has the DNA TGTGCCAGCAGCCAACGGGGAGGGCCAGAAGCTAACTATGGCTACACCTTC. Residues: CASSQRGGPEANYGYTF.

The chain is built from TRBV5-6 and TRBJ1-1; a possible D gene is TRBD1 (5 bases). CDR1 is SGHDT and CDR2 is YYEEEE in the germline V gene. There are 14 residues in the CDR3. V lost 2 bases, J lost 3 bases, and 11 bases lay in between. In DNA form, the CDR3 reads TGTGCCAGCAGCTTCGGGACCGTGGACACTGAAGCTTTCTTT. As protein: CASSFGTVDTEAFF.

CDR3 DNA sequence: TGTGCCAGCACCTGGATCCAGGGGGTTTATAGCTCCTACGAGCAGTACTTC. It codes for CASTWIQGVYSSYEQYF. This rearrangement joins TRBV28 to TRBJ2-7, with 7 bases aligning to TRBD1. Trimming removed 7 bases from V and 0 bases from J; junction bases left unmatched: 15. This CDR3 is built from 17 residues. CDR1 is MDHEN and CDR2 is SYDVKM in the germline V gene.

The J gene is TRBJ2-3, the V gene TRBV13, with D uncertain. The V gene lost 1 base and the J gene lost 0 bases, with 8 bases spanning the gap. This CDR3 comprises 15 residues. Looked up from germline, CDR1 is PRHDT and CDR2 is FYEKMQ (reference sequence). The CDR3, as DNA: TGTGCCAGCAGCTTAGAACTATCCAGCACAGATACGCAGTATTTT. Protein: CASSLELSSTDTQYF.

CDR3 in DNA: TGCAGCGTTGAGGTGGCGGGACCTAACTATGGCTACACCTTC. Translating it yields CSVEVAGPNYGYTF. V usage is TRBV29-1 and J usage is TRBJ1-2, with D possibly matching TRBD1 (5 bases). The germline gives CDR1 SQVTM, CDR2 ANQGSEA. The CDR3 sequence is 14 residues long. Trimming took 3 bases from V and 0 from J, leaving 11 bases between them.

This clonotype was detected many times. This chain connects TRBV20-1 to TRBJ1-1; 9 bases match TRBD1. Per the germline V gene, CDR1 is DFQATT and CDR2 is SNEGSKA (reference sequence). The ends lost 3 bases at V and 4 bases at J; junction bases unmatched: 0. This CDR3 spans 12 amino acids. This CDR3 reads CSARTGGTEAFF. For the CDR3, the DNA is TGCAGTGCTAGGACAGGGGGCACTGAAGCTTTCTTT.

The CDR3 loop reads CASSPVLLEEKLFF. CDR3 coding DNA: TGTGCCAGCAGCCCCGTCCTTCTGGAGGAAAAACTGTTTTTT. The chain has TRBV4-2 and TRBJ1-4; D gene ambiguous. The CDR3 totals 14 residues. Trimming shortened V by 4 bases and J by 8 bases, and 14 bases separated the two germline ends. CDR1 is LGHNA, CDR2 YNFKEQ, per germline.

With respect to this clonotype: At one end the junction does not follow the germline gene, possibly because of a read error. The V call is TRBV4-1, the J call TRBJ1-2; perhaps TRBD1 as D (5 bases). The CDR3 is 15 amino acids. Germline V gives CDR1 MGHRA, CDR2 YSYEKL. CDR3 sequence: CASSHADTPNYGDTF. Written as DNA, the CDR3 is TGCGCCAGCAGCCACGCGGACACCCCAAACTATGGCGACACCTTC.

The table lists this clonotype with a few counts. The chain couples TRBV28 to TRBJ2-7; no reliable D call. CDR1 is MDHEN and CDR2 is SYDVKM in the germline V gene. There are 11 residues in the CDR3. V gave up 5 bases and J gave up 7 bases, with 9 bases separating them. CDR3 residues: CASSIAGEQYF. The CDR3 nucleotides read TGTGCCAGCAGTATAGCAGGAGAGCAGTACTTC.

This clonotype has at least ten counts. The rearrangement uses TRBV7-2 and TRBJ2-5, with D perhaps given as TRBD1 or TRBD2 (5 bases each). CDR3 length: 14 residues. Germline V CDR1 and CDR2: SGHTA, FQGNSA. V lost 1 base, J lost 9 bases, and 15 bases lay in between. Here the CDR3 DNA reads TGTGCCAGCAGCTTAGTGGGGGACCCAAGGGCCCAGTACTTC. As protein: CASSLVGDPRAQYF.

This chain links TRBV7-2 with TRBJ2-1; D is ambiguous. The CDR3 has 16 amino acids. Germline CDR1 and CDR2: SGHTA and FQGNSA. V lost 5 bases to trimming and J lost 0 bases, with 14 bases between them. CDR3 loop: CASSQQKGRSYNEQFF. CDR3 in DNA: TGTGCCAGCAGCCAACAGAAAGGCCGCTCCTACAATGAGCAGTTCTTC.

The chain uses TRBV18 and TRBJ1-4; D not resolved. Trimming stripped 3 bases from V and 0 bases from J, with 11 bases between. The CDR3 consists of 16 residues. Germline lookup yields CDR1 KGHSH and CDR2 LQKENI. The CDR3 region is CASSPLSGSTNEKLFF. The CDR3, as DNA: TGTGCCAGCTCACCTCTCTCGGGGTCAACTAATGAAAAACTGTTTTTT.